This T cell receptor (beta chain) comes out of a study of Ad26.COV2.S vaccination and SARS-CoV-2 variants. The study's findings and limits: Using TCR breadth and depth analyses may have led to underestimated total T cell responses. Those who received vaccine or placebo ended up with similar non-spike TCR breadth.

The CDR3 has 17 amino acids. CDR1 and CDR2 from the germline V gene are SGHDT and YYEEEE. Germline trimming cut 0 bases from V and 2 bases from J; bases unmatched to any gene: 6. Data came from immunoSEQ multiplex PCR; TCRdb stores just in-frame clones and leaves some out. Here the sample spans around 340,000 clones, 80% to 90% being singletons. On this clone: Its antigen is unknown.

Specified treatment: approximately 18 received Ad26.COV2.S at low or high dose, single or two shots; roughly 5 received placebo; per-sample allocation not given. Collection of samples fell on day 63 after the first vaccine or placebo injection. This specimen was peripheral blood, taken in a trial of Ad26.COV2.S vaccine versus placebo. The chain has TRBV5-6 and TRBJ2-3; 10 positions match TRBD2. The source is a person aged 18 to 65 who received the Ad26.COV2.S COVID-19 vaccine or a placebo. The CDR3 region has the DNA TGTGCCAGCAGCTTGGTGCTAGCGGGGGCCAACACAGATACGCAGTATTTT. Translated, it gives CASSLVLAGANTDTQYF. The variable domain in full, with the rest retrieved from reference TRBV5-6 and TRBJ2-3, is DAGVTQSPTHLIKTRGQQVTLRCSPKSGHDTVSWYQQALGQGPQFIFQYYEEEERQRGNFPDRFSGHQFPNYSSELNVNALLLGDSALYLCASSLVLAGANTDTQYFGPGTRLTVL.